This is a list of T cell receptor beta chains from one sample in a study of shared clonotypes between healthy human individuals. Produced via immunoSEQ multiplex PCR; TCRdb's table is partial and in-frame only. The data show roughly 1,500,000 clones, 95% to 99% seen once. Sequenced input: naive CD4+ T cells sorted from blood. All receptors derive from a man aged 25 to 45 in good health. CDR3s leave out the opening cysteine and the closing phenylalanine or tryptophan.

v_call,cdr3_aa
TRBV27,ASSLTRNSGNTIY
TRBV6-5,ASTSWENGGEAF
TRBV2,ASSVRGEQY
TRBV28,ASSPPYSGQPQH
TRBV6-1,ASSATGFDEQF
TRBV18,ASSPTGTPSYNEQF
TRBV5-1,ASWDWGLETDTQY
TRBV5-8,ASSWGLTNEKLF
TRBV28,ASSVNRQPWGYT
TRBV5-1,ASSLTGLRDTQY
TRBV21-1,ALPQRLAGVSYEQY
TRBV6-5,ASSFGPTNEKLF
TRBV9,ASNRQGGDEKLF
TRBV27,ASSNPSGVSYNEQF
TRBV23-1,ASSPGGGPLDQPQH
TRBV5-5,ASSLAWSSYEQY
TRBV28,ASSLPQLGERGLRTDTQY
TRBV19,ASSISLGRANVLT
TRBV28,ASTPPGLYGYT
TRBV6-5,ASCWTSGSTDTQY
TRBV5-6,ASSLDVTRDFRELF
TRBV19,ASSSQLTRFYGELF
TRBV7-8,ASSSFGRGAYNEQF
TRBV2,ASSDRQGSTDTQY
TRBV5-1,ASSAGQGWTEAF
TRBV23-1,ASSQIRPGHLNQPQH
TRBV25-1,ASSGFQTSGYNEQF
TRBV9,ASSVSTDTQY
TRBV5-1,ASSLGGLAGGGTDTQY
TRBV6-4,ASRARDSASYEQY
TRBV7-2,ASSSPAQWTSGGDTQY
TRBV5-4,ASSLGLARNYEQY
TRBV5-6,ASSSSRDRRMNTEAF
TRBV7-2,ASRIWGFTDTQY
TRBV9,ASSPRPPPGQGSDTQY
TRBV2,ASSDRTGGSGNTIY
TRBV28,ASTLGGGLYEQY
TRBV6-6,ASSYGLVTGELF
TRBV11-3,ASSLNGELF
TRBV11-2,ASSLGDRGGQPQH
TRBV5-5,ASSLGSMNTEAF
TRBV7-6,ASSSRRGASYEQY
TRBV9,ASSEDPRTGPGNTIY
TRBV6-1,ASTRTSGVYEQY
TRBV7-3,ASSPRGDEQF
TRBV5-5,ASSTSATYEQY
TRBV7-9,ASSLGDTGGAPEKLF
TRBV4-1,ASSRSTGSLDTQY